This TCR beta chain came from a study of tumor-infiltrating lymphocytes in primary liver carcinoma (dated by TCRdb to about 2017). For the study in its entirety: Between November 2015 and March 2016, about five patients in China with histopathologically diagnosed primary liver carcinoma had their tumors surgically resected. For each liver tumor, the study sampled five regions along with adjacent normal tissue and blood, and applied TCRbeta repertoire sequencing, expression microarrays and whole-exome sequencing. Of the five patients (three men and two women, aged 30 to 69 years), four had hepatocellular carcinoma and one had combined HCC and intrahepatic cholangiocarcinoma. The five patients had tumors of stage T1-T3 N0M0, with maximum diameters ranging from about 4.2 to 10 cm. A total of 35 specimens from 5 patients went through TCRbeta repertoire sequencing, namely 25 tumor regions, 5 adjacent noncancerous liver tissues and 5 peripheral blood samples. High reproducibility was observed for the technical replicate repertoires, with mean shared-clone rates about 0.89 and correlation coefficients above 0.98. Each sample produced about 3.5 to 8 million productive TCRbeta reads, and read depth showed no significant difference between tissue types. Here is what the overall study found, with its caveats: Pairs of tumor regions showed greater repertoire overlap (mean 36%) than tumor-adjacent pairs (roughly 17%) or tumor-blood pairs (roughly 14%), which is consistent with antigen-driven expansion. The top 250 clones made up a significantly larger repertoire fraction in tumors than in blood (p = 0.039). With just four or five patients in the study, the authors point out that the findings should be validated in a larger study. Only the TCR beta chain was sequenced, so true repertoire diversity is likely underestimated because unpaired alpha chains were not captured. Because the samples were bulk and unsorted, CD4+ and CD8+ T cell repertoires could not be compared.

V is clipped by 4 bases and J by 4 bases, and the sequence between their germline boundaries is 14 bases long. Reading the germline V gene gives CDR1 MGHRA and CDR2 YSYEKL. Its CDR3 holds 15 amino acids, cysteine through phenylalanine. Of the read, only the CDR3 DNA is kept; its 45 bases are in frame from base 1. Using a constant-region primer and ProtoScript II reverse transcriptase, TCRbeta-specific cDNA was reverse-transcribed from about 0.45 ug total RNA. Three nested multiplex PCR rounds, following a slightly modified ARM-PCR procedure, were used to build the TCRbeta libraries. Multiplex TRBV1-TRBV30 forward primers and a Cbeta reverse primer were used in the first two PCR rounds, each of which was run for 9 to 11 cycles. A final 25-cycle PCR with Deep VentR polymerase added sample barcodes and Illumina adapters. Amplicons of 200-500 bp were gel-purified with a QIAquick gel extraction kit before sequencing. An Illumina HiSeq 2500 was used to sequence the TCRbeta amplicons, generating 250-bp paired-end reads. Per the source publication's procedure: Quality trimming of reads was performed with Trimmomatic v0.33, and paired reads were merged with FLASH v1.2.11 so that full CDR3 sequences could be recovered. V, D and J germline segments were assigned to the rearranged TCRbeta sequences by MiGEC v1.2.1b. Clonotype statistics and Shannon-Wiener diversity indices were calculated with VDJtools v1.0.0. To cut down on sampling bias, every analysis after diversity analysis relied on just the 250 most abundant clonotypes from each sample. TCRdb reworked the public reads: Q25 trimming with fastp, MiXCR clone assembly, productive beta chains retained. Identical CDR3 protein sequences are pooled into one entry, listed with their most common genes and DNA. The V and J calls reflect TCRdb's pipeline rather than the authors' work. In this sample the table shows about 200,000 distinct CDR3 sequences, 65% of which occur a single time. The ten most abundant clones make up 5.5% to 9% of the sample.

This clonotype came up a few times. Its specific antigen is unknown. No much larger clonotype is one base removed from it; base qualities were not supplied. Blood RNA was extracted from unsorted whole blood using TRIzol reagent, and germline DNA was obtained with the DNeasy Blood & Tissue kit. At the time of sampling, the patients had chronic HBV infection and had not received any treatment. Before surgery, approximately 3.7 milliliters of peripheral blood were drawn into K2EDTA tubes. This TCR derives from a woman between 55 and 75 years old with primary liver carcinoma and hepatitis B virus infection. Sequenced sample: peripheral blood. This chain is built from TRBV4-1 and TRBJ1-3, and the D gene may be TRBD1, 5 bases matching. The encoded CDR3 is CASSLGGTSGNTIYF. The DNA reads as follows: TGCGCCAGCAGCCTTGGTGGGACGTCGGGAAACACCATATATTTT.